This note documents a single TCR beta chain sequence. The antigen remains undetermined. The germline gives CDR1 MDHEN, CDR2 SYDVKM. The CDR3 covers 15 residues. Between the trimmed V and J ends, which lost 0 bases and 11 bases, there was a span of 19 bases. This sample is drawn from a study of cytomegalovirus exposure and HLA in healthy donors. General study findings and limits: Reportedly, diagnosis of cytomegalovirus status by the classifier showed high specificity and sensitivity. It was 160 or so TCR beta chains that were listed as cytomegalovirus-associated.

TCRdb's table, derived via immunoSEQ multiplex PCR, lists solely in-frame clones and lacks some. There are about 150,000 clones in the sample; roughly nine tenths occur only once, and more than 2.5% lies in the top ten. The V and J genes are TRBV28 and TRBJ1-1; possible D gene TRBD1, 5 bases. The source of this sequence is a young woman in good health and CMV-seropositive. The sequencing sample was made of PBMCs. This CDR3 is CASSLWSGGVQWAFF. DNA for the CDR3: TGTGCCAGCAGTTTATGGTCCGGGGGGGTCCAATGGGCTTTCTTT.